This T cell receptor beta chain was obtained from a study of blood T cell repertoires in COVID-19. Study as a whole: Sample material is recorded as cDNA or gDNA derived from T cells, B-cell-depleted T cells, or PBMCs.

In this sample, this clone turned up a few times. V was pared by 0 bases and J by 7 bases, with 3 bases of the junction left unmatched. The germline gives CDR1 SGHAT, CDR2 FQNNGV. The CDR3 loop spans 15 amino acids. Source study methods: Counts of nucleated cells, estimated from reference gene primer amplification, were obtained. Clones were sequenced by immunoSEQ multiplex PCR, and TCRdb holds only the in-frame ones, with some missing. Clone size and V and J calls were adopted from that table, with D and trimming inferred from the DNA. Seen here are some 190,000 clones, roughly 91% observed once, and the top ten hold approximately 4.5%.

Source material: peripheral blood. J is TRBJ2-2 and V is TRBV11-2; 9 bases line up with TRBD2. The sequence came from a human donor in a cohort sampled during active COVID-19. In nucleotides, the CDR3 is TGTGCCAGCAGCTTAGAGGCGGGGGGGAGCGGGGAGCTGTTTTTT. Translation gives CASSLEAGGSGELFF.